This T cell receptor beta chain stems from a study of blood T cell repertoires in COVID-19. On the study more broadly: The study drew acute and convalescent COVID-19 samples from the United States, Italy and Spain. PBMCs, B-cell-depleted T cells, or T cells provided the cDNA or gDNA that made up the material.

Clones were sequenced by immunoSEQ multiplex PCR, and TCRdb holds only the in-frame ones, with some missing. Among around 260,000 clones listed, 75% to 90% were seen once. Per the germline V gene, CDR1 is SQVTM and CDR2 is ANQGSEA. V was trimmed by 4 bases and J by 0 bases, leaving 12 bases between them. This CDR3 region has 15 residues. The sequenced sample consisted of peripheral blood. The receptor was isolated from a man aged 30-40 years with acute or convalescent COVID-19. The rearrangement uses TRBV29-1 and TRBJ2-2; no definite D call. The CDR3 nucleotides read TGCAGCGTTGCCGCCCTTGGGCCGAACACCGGGGAGCTGTTTTTT. Its protein product is CSVAALGPNTGELFF.